The rows below give T cell receptor beta chains drawn from one sample of a study of CD8+ T cells in alopecia areata. Profiling relied on immunoSEQ multiplex PCR, and the TCRdb table lists in-frame clones only, not all of them. The table has 140,000 to 150,000 clones, roughly 50% seen once. The sample was CD4+ T cells sorted from blood, taken at week 0. Receptor source: a human donor with alopecia areata. The CDR3 runs from the conserved cysteine through the conserved F or W. The D gene is left open where the match is weak. Clone size is given for some rows only: seen once, a few or many times, or a class if the clone is expanded.

. TRBJ2-2 TRBV5-1 . CASFNTGELFF TGCGCCAGCTTCAACACCGGGGAGCTGTTTTTT
. TRBJ1-6 TRBV15 . CATSRGEGGPVEALHF TGTGCCACCAGCCGGGGAGAGGGCGGCCCGGTTGAGGCCCTCCACTTT
TRBD1 TRBJ2-7 TRBV4-3 . CASSHPTGTGEYEQYF TGCGCCAGCAGCCACCCCACCGGGACAGGGGAGTACGAGCAGTACTTC
. TRBJ2-3 TRBV7-9 . CASSLRAINTDTQYF TGTGCCAGCAGCTTAAGGGCTATTAACACAGATACGCAGTATTTT
. TRBJ1-1 TRBV19 . CASSIKGRTEAFF TGTGCCAGTAGTATTAAAGGACGGACTGAAGCTTTCTTT
. TRBJ1-1 TRBV29-1 . CSVEGVSTEAFF TGCAGCGTTGAAGGGGTGAGCACTGAAGCTTTCTTT
. TRBJ2-3 TRBV5-6 . CASSLEVTDTQYF TGTGCCAGCAGCTTGGAGGTAACAGATACGCAGTATTTT
. TRBJ2-7 TRBV14 few CAHYEQYF TGTGCCCACTACGAGCAGTACTTC
. TRBJ1-5 TRBV5-1 . CASCCPQHF TGCGCCAGCTGTTGCCCCCAGCATTTT
TRBD2 TRBJ2-3 TRBV7-9 few CASSFTSGISTDTQYF TGTGCCAGCAGCTTTACTAGCGGGATTAGCACAGATACGCAGTATTTT
TRBD2 TRBJ2-7 TRBV7-2 . CASSPAGVVEQYF TGTGCCAGCAGCCCCGCGGGGGTGGTCGAGCAGTACTTC
. TRBJ2-1 TRBV5-1 . CASSLAGDTYNEQFF TGCGCCAGCAGCTTGGCGGGTGATACCTACAATGAGCAGTTCTTC
. TRBJ2-7 TRBV30 . CAWKGPTLEQYF TGTGCCTGGAAGGGACCGACATTGGAGCAGTACTTC
. TRBJ2-1 TRBV29-1 few CSCGVSSYNEQFF TGCAGCTGCGGGGTAAGCTCCTACAATGAGCAGTTCTTC
. TRBJ1-1 TRBV29-1 few CSVESRSGKTEAFF TGCAGCGTTGAATCCAGATCCGGGAAGACTGAAGCTTTCTTT
. TRBJ1-1 TRBV5-1 many CASSLFGENTEAFF TGCGCCAGCAGCTTGTTTGGGGAAAACACTGAAGCTTTCTTT
. TRBJ2-7 TRBV7-9 . CASSLGGWDSSYEQYF TGTGCCAGCAGCTTAGGGGGATGGGACTCTTCCTACGAGCAGTACTTC
. TRBJ2-5 TRBV7-9 . CASSLAGTLGETQYF TGTGCCAGCAGCTTGGCCGGGACGCTAGGGGAGACCCAGTACTTC
TRBD1 TRBJ1-6 TRBV9 . CASSERGQDVMGDSPLHF TGTGCCAGCAGCGAGCGGGGACAGGACGTTATGGGCGATTCACCCCTCCACTTT
. TRBJ2-1 TRBV30 . CAWSVQGPLFF TGTGCCTGGAGTGTACAGGGACCCCTCTTCTTC
TRBD1 TRBJ2-7 TRBV29-1 . CSVKKGTGGTYEQYF TGCAGCGTGAAGAAGGGGACAGGGGGAACCTACGAGCAGTACTTC
. TRBJ2-2 TRBV5-1 . CASSPDSPGELFF TGCGCCAGCAGCCCGGACAGTCCCGGGGAGCTGTTTTTT
. TRBJ2-3 TRBV6-5 . CASRSGPGADTQYF TGTGCCAGCAGAAGCGGGCCGGGCGCAGATACGCAGTATTTT
TRBD1 TRBJ1-4 TRBV5-4 . CASKPGQGRNEKLFF TGTGCCAGCAAGCCGGGACAGGGGCGTAATGAAAAACTGTTTTTT
TRBD1 TRBJ1-4 TRBV6-1 . CASRTAGGREKLFF TGTGCCAGCAGGACCGCAGGGGGAAGAGAAAAACTGTTTTTT
TRBD1 TRBJ1-3 TRBV7-2 many CASSPRTGSGNTIYF TGTGCCAGCAGCCCGCGGACAGGGTCTGGAAACACCATATATTTT
. TRBJ1-1 TRBV4-2 . CASPPVGAGAFF TGTGCCAGCCCGCCCGTTGGCGCGGGGGCTTTCTTT
. TRBJ1-1 TRBV5-6 . CASSLIGRGNTEAFF TGTGCCAGCAGCTTGATAGGAAGGGGGAACACTGAAGCTTTCTTT
TRBD1 TRBJ2-1 TRBV2 . CASTSPAGQGPNEQFF TGTGCCAGCACATCCCCGGCGGGACAGGGTCCCAATGAGCAGTTCTTC
TRBD2 TRBJ2-5 TRBV5-4 once CASSLAGLAEETQYF TGTGCCAGCAGCTTGGCCGGGCTAGCGGAAGAGACCCAGTACTTC
. TRBJ1-1 TRBV5-6 . CASSLSGAGRNTEAFF TGTGCCAGCAGCTTGTCAGGGGCGGGGAGGAACACTGAAGCTTTCTTT
. TRBJ2-5 TRBV11-2 . CASSTAETQYF TGTGCCAGCAGCACAGCGGAGACCCAGTACTTC
. TRBJ2-7 TRBV4-2 few CASSRETGSYEQYF TGTGCCAGCAGCCGTGAGACAGGCTCCTACGAGCAGTACTTC
TRBD1 TRBJ1-2 TRBV10-3 . CAISEGQVGGYTF TGTGCCATCAGTGAAGGACAGGTGGGAGGCTACACCTTC
. TRBJ1-5 TRBV30 . CAWSRTDMGPQHF TGTGCCTGGAGTAGGACGGACATGGGGCCCCAGCATTTT